This T cell receptor beta chain emerged from a study of blood T cell repertoires in COVID-19. The CDR3 is made up of 18 amino acids. Trimming removed 0 bases at V and 8 bases at J, with 23 bases between. CDR1 and CDR2 from the germline V gene are MNHEY and SVGEGT. As processed by the authors: Reference gene primer amplification gave nucleated cell count estimates. The assay was immunoSEQ multiplex PCR, and TCRdb's table has in-frame clones only and misses some. V, J and clone size reflect that table, while D and trimming were determined from the DNA. The top ten hold around 1.1% of the sample, which has over 150,000 clones, approximately 85% seen once.

This clonotype was sampled from a man aged 35 to 55 with acute or convalescent COVID-19. Material for sequencing was peripheral blood. The chain employs TRBV6-2 or TRBV6-3 and TRBJ2-1, with D tentatively TRBD1 (5 bases). The CDR3 spells CASSYSVLRGRGLDEQFF. The CDR3 DNA reads TGTGCCAGCAGTTACTCGGTCCTCCGAGGTAGGGGCCTGGATGAGCAGTTCTTC.